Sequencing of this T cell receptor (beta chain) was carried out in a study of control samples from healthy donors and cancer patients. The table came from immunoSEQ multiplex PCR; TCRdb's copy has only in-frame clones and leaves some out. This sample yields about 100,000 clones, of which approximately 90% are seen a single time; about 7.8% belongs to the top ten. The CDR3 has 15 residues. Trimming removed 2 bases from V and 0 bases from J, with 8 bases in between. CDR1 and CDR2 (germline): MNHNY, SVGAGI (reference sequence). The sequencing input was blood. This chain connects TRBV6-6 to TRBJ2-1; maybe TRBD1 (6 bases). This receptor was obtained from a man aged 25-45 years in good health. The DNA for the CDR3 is TGTGCCAGCAGTTACAGGACAGCCTCCTACAATGAGCAGTTCTTC. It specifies CASSYRTASYNEQFF.